The 17 T cell receptor beta chains below all came from one sample that was sequenced in a study of T cell changes during pregnancy in multiple sclerosis. The method was immunoSEQ multiplex PCR; TCRdb's version includes in-frame clones alone and lacks a portion of them. The sample has about 60,000 clones; approximately 93% are singletons. Material: peripheral blood, obtained after pregnancy. The receptors were gathered from a female donor with multiple sclerosis, enrolled in a pregnancy study.

This chain joins TRBV5-1 and TRBJ2-7; possibly TRBD2 for D (5 bases). Trimming cost V 4 bases and J 0 bases, with 11 bases left between them. This CDR3 has 14 residues. Germline V gene lookup returns CDR1 SGHRS and CDR2 YFSETQ. CDR3: CASSAGLDSYEQYF. In DNA, the CDR3 is TGCGCCAGCAGCGCCGGACTTGACTCCTACGAGCAGTACTTC.

This rearrangement joins TRBV7-2 to TRBJ2-7; TRBD2 aligns across 10 bases. Germline assignment: CDR1 SGHTA and CDR2 FQGNSA. The V and J ends lost 5 bases and 5 bases, in that order; junction bases with no gene match: 12. This CDR3 comprises 16 residues. CDR3 residues: CASSPTRGLAGDEQYF. DNA for the CDR3: TGTGCCAGCAGCCCTACGAGGGGGCTAGCGGGAGACGAGCAGTACTTC.

This CDR3 reads CASRWDTSRVGSGNTIYF. In nucleotides, the CDR3 is TGTGCCAGCAGATGGGACACTTCGAGGGTAGGCTCTGGAAACACCATATATTTT. The chain has TRBV2 and TRBJ1-3, with a possible D match to TRBD1 (6 bases). The V gene's germline CDR1 is SNHLY and CDR2 FYNNEI. The CDR3 spans 18 residues. V lost 6 bases, J lost 0 bases, and 21 bases lay in between. The full variable domain, with the rest looked up from reference TRBV2 and TRBJ1-3, is EPEVTQTPSHQVTQMGQEVILRCVPISNHLYFYWYRQILGQKVEFLVSFYNNEISEKSEIFDDQFSVERPDGSNFTLKIRSTKLEDSAMYFCASRWDTSRVGSGNTIYFGEGSWLTVV.

This chain connects TRBV7-9 to TRBJ2-5; 11 nucleotides match TRBD2. Looked up from germline, CDR1 is SEHNR and CDR2 is FQNEAQ (reference sequence). Trimming took 3 bases from V and 5 from J; bases not matched to a gene: 5. The CDR3 sequence is 15 residues long. For the CDR3, the DNA is TGTGCCAGCAGCTTGGCTACTAGCGGGAGTGAGACCCAGTACTTC. This codes for CASSLATSGSETQYF.

The genes are TRBV11-2 and TRBJ2-1; 7 positions agree with TRBD2. Per the germline V gene, CDR1 is SGHAT and CDR2 is FQNNGV. The CDR3 spans 15 residues. The trim removed 5 bases at V and 8 bases at J, leaving 12 bases unmatched. The CDR3 nucleotides read TGTGCCAGCAGCCGCGGGGGAGGCGGAGGCTATGAGCAGTTCTTC. Translated, it gives CASSRGGGGGYEQFF. Looking up the rest from reference TRBV11-2 and TRBJ2-1 gives the full variable domain: EAGVAQSPRYKIIEKRQSVAFWCNPISGHATLYWYQQILGQGPKLLIQFQNNGVVDDSQLPKDRFSAERLKGVDSTLKIQPAKLEDSAVYLCASSRGGGGGYEQFFGPGTRLTVL.

This chain joins TRBV5-1 and TRBJ2-2; TRBD2 matches 8 bases. The CDR3 length is 17 residues. Unmatched junction bases numbered 9, after V lost 0 bases and J lost 5 bases. Germline V gene data show CDR1 as SGHRS and CDR2 as YFSETQ. The CDR3, as DNA: TGCGCCAGCAGCTTGGCTTCGGGCGGCGGGAGGACCGGGGAGCTGTTTTTT. Translating gives CASSLASGGGRTGELFF.

This chain links TRBV7-2 with TRBJ2-7; weak D call: TRBD2 (6 bases). CDR1 is SGHTA, CDR2 FQGNSA, per germline. The V end was cut by 2 bases, the J end by 3 bases, with 17 bases between. The CDR3 spans 16 residues. CDR3 loop: CASSLMGEAGFYEQYF. The CDR3 DNA follows: TGTGCCAGCAGCTTAATGGGGGAGGCCGGATTCTACGAGCAGTACTTC.

This chain connects TRBV30 to TRBJ2-3; D possibly corresponds to TRBD1 (6 bases). The CDR3 runs 15 residues. CDR1 is GTSNPN and CDR2 is SVGIG in the germline V gene (reference sequence). CDR3 sequence reads: CALGASGWSTDTQYF. The CDR3 nucleotides read TGTGCGTTGGGGGCCAGCGGATGGAGCACAGATACGCAGTATTTT.

The chain combines TRBV11-2 with TRBJ2-3, with 9 bases fitting TRBD2. This CDR3 spans 19 amino acids. V lost 1 base and J lost 0; bases outside the gene matches: 11. Germline loops: CDR1 SGHAT, CDR2 FQNNGV. The CDR3 region is CASSLASLAGTVSTDTQYF. CDR3 DNA sequence: TGTGCCAGCAGCTTAGCGTCCCTAGCGGGAACAGTTAGCACAGATACGCAGTATTTT.

This chain connects TRBV5-1 to TRBJ2-5; possibly TRBD2 for D (6 bases). Between the trimmed V and J ends, which lost 4 bases and 7 bases, there was a span of 38 bases. CDR1 is SGHRS and CDR2 is YFSETQ in the germline V gene. This CDR3 is 21 amino acids long. The CDR3 loop reads CASSPEGTSESQRAPRGTQYF. CDR3 nucleotides: TGCGCCAGCAGCCCCGAGGGAACGTCAGAATCCCAGCGGGCCCCGAGGGGGACCCAGTACTTC.

This clone was observed once. The rearrangement joins TRBV7-2 to TRBJ1-5; the D is unclear. Trimming pared 5 bases from V and 3 bases from J, leaving 8 bases between. The CDR3 totals 13 residues. CDR1 SGHTA and CDR2 FQGNSA come from the germline V gene. As DNA, the CDR3 is TGTGCCAGCAGCCTGGGCCTCAATCAGCCCCAGCATTTT. It yields the protein CASSLGLNQPQHF.

This clone was seen once. The chain joins TRBV7-8 to TRBJ2-1; 7 bases are a match to TRBD2. V lost 5 bases, J lost 3 bases, and 13 bases stayed unmatched. Germline V gives CDR1 SGHVS, CDR2 FQNEAQ. The CDR3 loop spans 17 amino acids. CDR3 in DNA: TGTGCCAGCAGCCCAAGATCTGGGACGGGGGGCTACAATGAGCAGTTCTTC. It encodes CASSPRSGTGGYNEQFF.

This rearrangement joins TRBV28 to TRBJ2-7; a possible D gene is TRBD1 (6 bases). Germline V gene lookup returns CDR1 MDHEN and CDR2 SYDVKM. V was cut by 4 bases and J by 0 bases, with 13 bases left in between. This CDR3 has 15 amino acids. CDR3 sequence (DNA): TGTGCCAGCAGTTACAGGGAGCGTCTCTCCTACGAGCAGTACTTC. Its translation: CASSYRERLSYEQYF.

This sequence joins TRBV6-6 and TRBJ2-1, with a possible D match to TRBD2 (6 bases). The germline gives CDR1 MNHNY, CDR2 SVGAGI (reference sequence). V was pared by 3 bases and J by 7 bases, with 16 bases between. This CDR3 comprises 15 residues. In DNA form, the CDR3 reads TGTGCCAGCAGTTATACAACGGGAGCGAATAATGAGCAGTTCTTC. Translated: CASSYTTGANNEQFF.

CDR3 nucleotides: TGTGCCAGTAGTAACCACAGGGGAACCGGTTCTAACTATGGCTACACCTTC. Translation gives CASSNHRGTGSNYGYTF. The rearrangement joins TRBV19 to TRBJ1-2; 7 nucleotides line up with TRBD1. The germline V gene encodes CDR1 LNHDA and CDR2 SQIVND (reference sequence). The CDR3 sequence is 17 residues long. Germline trimming cut 4 bases from V and 0 bases from J; bases unmatched to any gene: 11.

The J gene is TRBJ1-1, the V gene TRBV4-3, with 11 bases matching TRBD1. The CDR3 covers 14 residues. The V segment lost 5 bases and the J segment 5 bases; nucleotides outside the gene matches: 4. Germline values: CDR1 LGHNA, CDR2 YSLEER. The chain's CDR3 is CASSFRDRGTEAFF. As DNA, the CDR3 is TGCGCCAGCAGCTTCCGGGACAGGGGGACTGAAGCTTTCTTT.

The CDR3 loop reads CASSFSVTGELFF. The CDR3, as DNA: TGTGCCAGCAGTTTTAGCGTGACCGGGGAGCTGTTTTTT. V is TRBV27 and J is TRBJ2-2, with D perhaps matching TRBD2 (5 bases). The CDR3 runs 13 residues. Trimming removed 3 bases from V and 5 bases from J, with 7 bases in between. Germline V gene sequence: CDR1 MNHEY, CDR2 SMNVEV (reference sequence).